This T cell receptor (beta chain) stems from a study of identical twins. This CDR3 is built from 17 residues. The V gene's germline CDR1 is SGHVS and CDR2 FNYEAQ. Trimming took off 1 base at V and 4 bases at J, with 16 bases between the two ends. A single record per CDR3 protein comes from TCRdb applying MiXCR to the 5' RACE reads. The sample contains 500,000 to 600,000 distinct CDR3 sequences, 22% of which appear only once. This clonotype was recorded only once. The sample was also reused in another study, on T cells expressing NK-cell markers.

This TCR derives from a woman between 18 and 29 years old in good health. The chain is built from TRBV7-6 and TRBJ2-2, with D possibly being TRBD1 or TRBD2 (5 bases each). The sequencing input was CD4+ T cells sorted from blood. The CDR3 sequence: CASSLEGWDSVTGELFF. The CDR3 nucleotides read TGTGCCAGCAGCTTAGAGGGGTGGGATAGCGTCACCGGGGAGCTGTTTTTT.